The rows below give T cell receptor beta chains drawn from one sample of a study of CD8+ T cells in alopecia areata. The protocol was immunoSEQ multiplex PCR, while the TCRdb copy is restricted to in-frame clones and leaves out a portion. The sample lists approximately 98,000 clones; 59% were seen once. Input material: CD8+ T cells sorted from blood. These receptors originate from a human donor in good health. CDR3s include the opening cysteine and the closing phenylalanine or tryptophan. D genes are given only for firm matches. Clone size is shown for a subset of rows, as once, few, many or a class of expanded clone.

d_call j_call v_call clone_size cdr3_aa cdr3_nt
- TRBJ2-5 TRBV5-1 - CASSSGHRVPETQYF TGCGCCAGCAGCTCGGGACATCGAGTACCGGAGACCCAGTACTTC
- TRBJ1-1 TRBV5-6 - CASSQEGGTEAFF TGTGCCAGCAGCCAAGAGGGAGGAACTGAAGCTTTCTTT
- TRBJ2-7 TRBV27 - CASSLYAEYEQYF TGTGCCAGCAGTTTATACGCAGAGTACGAGCAGTACTTC
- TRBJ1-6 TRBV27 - CASSSSRNSPLHF TGTGCCAGCAGTTCGTCGCGAAATTCACCCCTCCACTTT
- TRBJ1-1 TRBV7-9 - CASSLAVGELTEAFF TGTGCCAGCAGCTTAGCGGTCGGTGAGCTTACTGAAGCTTTCTTT
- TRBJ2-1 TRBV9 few CASSVTSVPHNEQFF TGTGCCAGCAGCGTAACGAGCGTCCCCCACAATGAGCAGTTCTTC
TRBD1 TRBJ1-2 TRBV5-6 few CASSSGQGLYGYTF TGTGCCAGCAGCTCCGGACAGGGCCTCTATGGCTACACCTTC
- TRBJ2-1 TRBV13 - CASSSTPNEQFF TGTGCCAGCAGTTCGACGCCCAATGAGCAGTTCTTC
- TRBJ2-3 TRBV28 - CASTLRLNTDTQYF TGTGCCAGCACTCTGAGACTAAACACAGATACGCAGTATTTT
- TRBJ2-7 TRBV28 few CASSGVNLSSSYEQYF TGTGCCAGCAGTGGGGTCAACCTTTCCTCTTCCTACGAGCAGTACTTC
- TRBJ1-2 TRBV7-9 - CASSWDLPGYTF TGTGCCAGCAGCTGGGACTTGCCCGGCTACACCTTC
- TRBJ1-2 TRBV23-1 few CASSQEGGYYGYTF TGCGCCAGCAGCCAAGAAGGGGGGTACTATGGCTACACCTTC
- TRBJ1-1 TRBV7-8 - CASRDTGFEAFF TGTGCCAGCAGGGACACAGGGTTTGAAGCTTTCTTT
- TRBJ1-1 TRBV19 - CATKDTLTEAFF TGTGCCACCAAGGATACTCTCACTGAAGCTTTCTTT
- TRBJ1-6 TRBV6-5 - CASSWGTSGSPLHF TGTGCCAGCAGTTGGGGGACATCGGGTTCACCCCTCCACTTT
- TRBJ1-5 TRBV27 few CASSLVAGLGNQPQHF TGTGCCAGCAGTTTAGTGGCAGGTCTGGGCAATCAGCCCCAGCATTTT
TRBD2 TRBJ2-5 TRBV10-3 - CAISEGAGGQETQYF TGTGCCATCAGTGAGGGAGCGGGGGGACAAGAGACCCAGTACTTC
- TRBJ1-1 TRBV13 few CASSLESSEAFF TGTGCCAGCAGCTTAGAGTCGAGTGAAGCTTTCTTT
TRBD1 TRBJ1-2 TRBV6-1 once CASSESTGSNYGYTF TGTGCCAGCAGTGAATCGACAGGGTCTAACTATGGCTACACCTTC
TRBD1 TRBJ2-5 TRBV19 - CASSAYGTGGETQYF TGTGCCAGTAGTGCCTACGGGACAGGGGGAGAGACCCAGTACTTC
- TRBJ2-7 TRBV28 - CASSLSLIYPYEQYF TGTGCCAGCAGTTTATCGCTCATCTACCCCTACGAGCAGTACTTC
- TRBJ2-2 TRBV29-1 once CSGWGAYTGELFF TGCAGCGGTTGGGGGGCCTACACCGGGGAGCTGTTTTTT
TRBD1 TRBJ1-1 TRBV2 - CASSDGRGPNTEAFF TGTGCCAGCAGTGATGGGAGGGGGCCGAACACTGAAGCTTTCTTT
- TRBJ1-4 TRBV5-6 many CASSLIATNEKLFF TGTGCCAGCAGCCTGATTGCAACTAATGAAAAACTGTTTTTT
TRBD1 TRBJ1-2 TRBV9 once CASSVALTTTGNYGYTF TGTGCCAGCAGCGTAGCCCTTACTACGACAGGGAACTATGGCTACACCTTC
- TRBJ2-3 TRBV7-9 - CASQDGTADTQYF TGTGCCAGCCAGGATGGGACGGCAGATACGCAGTATTTT
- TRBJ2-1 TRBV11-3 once CASSLGTYNEQFF TGTGCCAGCAGCTTAGGGACCTACAATGAGCAGTTCTTC
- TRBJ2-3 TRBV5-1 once CASSLAEGGPPDTQYF TGCGCCAGCAGCTTGGCAGAGGGGGGGCCCCCAGATACGCAGTATTTT
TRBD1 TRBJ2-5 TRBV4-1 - CASSQEFVVLDRTNF TGCGCCAGCAGCCAAGAGTTTGTTGTATTGGACAGGACGAACTTC
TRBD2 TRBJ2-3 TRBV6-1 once CASSEAIGGAGTDTQYF TGTGCCAGCAGTGAAGCGATCGGGGGGGCCGGCACAGATACGCAGTATTTT
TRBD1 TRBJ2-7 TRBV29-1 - CSVEDGEQGDSYEQYF TGCAGCGTTGAAGATGGCGAACAGGGGGATTCCTACGAGCAGTACTTC
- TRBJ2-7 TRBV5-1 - CASSWRWEAYEQYF TGCGCCAGCAGCTGGCGATGGGAAGCCTACGAGCAGTACTTC
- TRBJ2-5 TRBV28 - CASSLEVKETQYF TGTGCCAGCAGTTTAGAGGTTAAAGAGACCCAGTACTTC
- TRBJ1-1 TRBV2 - CASIGQSNTEAFF TGTGCCAGTATAGGACAGTCGAACACTGAAGCTTTCTTT
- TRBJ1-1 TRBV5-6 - CASSLGQPTEAFF TGTGCCAGCAGCTTGGGACAGCCCACTGAAGCTTTCTTT
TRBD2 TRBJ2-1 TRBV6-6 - CASKGGGAREQFF TGTGCCAGCAAGGGCGGGGGGGCCAGGGAGCAGTTCTTC
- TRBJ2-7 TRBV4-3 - CASSQGRLGAAYEQYF TGCGCCAGCAGCCAAGGTCGATTGGGGGCTGCCTACGAGCAGTACTTC
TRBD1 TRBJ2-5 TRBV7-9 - CASSPGTGGSETQYF TGTGCCAGCAGTCCCGGGACAGGAGGTTCGGAGACCCAGTACTTC
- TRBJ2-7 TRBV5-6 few CASSPADNSSPYEQYF TGTGCCAGCAGCCCCGCGGACAATTCGAGTCCCTACGAGCAGTACTTC
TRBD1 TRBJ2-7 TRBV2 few CASNRDSSYEQYF TGTGCCAGCAATAGGGACAGCTCCTACGAGCAGTACTTC
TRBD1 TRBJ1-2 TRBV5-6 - CASSYNRDSNPSYTF TGTGCCAGCAGCTACAACCGGGACAGCAATCCGAGCTACACCTTC
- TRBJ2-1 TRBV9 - CASSGLGGAYNEQFF TGTGCCAGCAGCGGACTGGGCGGAGCCTACAATGAGCAGTTCTTC
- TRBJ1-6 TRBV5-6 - CASSLDRDGNSPLHF TGTGCCAGCAGCTTGGACAGGGATGGTAATTCACCCCTCCACTTT
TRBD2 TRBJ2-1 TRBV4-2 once CASSPSSGGAPNEQFF TGTGCCAGCAGCCCATCTAGCGGGGGGGCCCCCAATGAGCAGTTCTTC
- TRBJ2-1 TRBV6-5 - CASSYGRGAYNEQFF TGTGCCAGCAGTTACGGTAGAGGGGCTTACAATGAGCAGTTCTTC
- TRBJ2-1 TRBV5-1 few CASFSLGHNEQFF TGCGCCAGTTTCAGCTTGGGGCACAATGAGCAGTTCTTC
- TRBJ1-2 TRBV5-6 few CASSLDSYYGYTF TGTGCCAGCAGCTTGGACAGCTACTATGGCTACACCTTC
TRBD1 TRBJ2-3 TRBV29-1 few CNCVRDRPSTDTQYF TGCAACTGCGTTCGGGACAGGCCGAGCACAGATACGCAGTATTTT
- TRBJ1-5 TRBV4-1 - CASSPDRSNQPQHF TGCGCCAGCAGCCCCGACAGGTCAAATCAGCCCCAGCATTTT
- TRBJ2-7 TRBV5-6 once CASSPGLINSYEQYF TGTGCCAGCAGCCCAGGACTTATCAACTCCTACGAGCAGTACTTC
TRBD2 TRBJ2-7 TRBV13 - CASTRRGMTYEQYF TGTGCCAGTACACGGCGGGGGATGACCTACGAGCAGTACTTC
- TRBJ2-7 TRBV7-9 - CASSFQPYEQYF TGTGCCAGCAGCTTTCAACCCTACGAGCAGTACTTC
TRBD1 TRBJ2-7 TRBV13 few CASSLDRGKSYEQYF TGTGCCAGCAGCCTCGACAGGGGGAAGTCCTACGAGCAGTACTTC
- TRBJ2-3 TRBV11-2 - CASSLYYTDTQYF TGTGCCAGCAGCTTATACTACACAGATACGCAGTATTTT